The 31 T cell receptor beta chains below were found in one sample sequenced in a study of OX40 agonist ivuxolimab in advanced cancers. Repertoires were generated with immunoSEQ multiplex PCR, while TCRdb's copy carries only in-frame clones and drops some. The table records about 70,000 clones, roughly three quarters of them present only once. This specimen consisted of CD4+ or CD8+ T cells sorted from blood, obtained in a trial of the OX40 agonist ivuxolimab. The receptors were sampled from an adult with an advanced solid tumor such as melanoma, head and neck, liver or kidney cancer.

The CDR3 DNA sequence: TGTGCCAGCAGCCTAACGACAGGGGCGTCCACTGAAGCTTTCTTT. It yields the protein CASSLTTGASTEAFF. The genes are TRBV5-5 and TRBJ1-1; 8 bases fit TRBD1. The CDR3 runs 15 residues. From germline, CDR1 is SGHKS and CDR2 YYEKEE (reference sequence). The V segment lost 4 bases and the J segment 4 bases; nucleotides outside the gene matches: 9.

The rearrangement joins TRBV4-2 to TRBJ2-4; the D gene is possibly TRBD2 (6 bases). Trimming cost V 4 bases and J 4 bases, with 17 bases left between them. CDR3 length: 16 amino acids. From germline, CDR1 is LGHNA and CDR2 YNFKEQ. Here the CDR3 DNA reads TGTGCCAGCAGCCCCCCCGGCGGGGCGAGTAAAAACATTCAGTACTTC. It yields the protein CASSPPGGASKNIQYF.

The chain has TRBV7-2 and TRBJ2-2; D is undetermined. Per germline, CDR1 SGHTA and CDR2 FQGNSA. V dropped 5 bases and J dropped 2 bases, with 12 bases sitting between them. The CDR3 is 15 amino acids. The chain's CDR3 is CASSRDIFNTGELFF. CDR3 nucleotide sequence: TGTGCCAGCAGCCGTGACATTTTTAACACCGGGGAGCTGTTTTTT.

This clone was seen more than once but under ten times. The chain is built from TRBV6-6 and TRBJ1-2; D not resolved. CDR1 and CDR2 (germline): MNHNY, SVGAGI (reference sequence). V was pared by 2 bases and J by 9 bases, with 13 bases between. The CDR3 sequence is 13 residues long. The CDR3 DNA sequence: TGTGCCAGCAGTTACGCGCTAGATGGGAGCTACACCTTC. This gives the protein CASSYALDGSYTF.

CDR3 sequence: CASSYRNRGPRKNTEAFF. The CDR3 DNA sequence: TGTGCCAGTAGTTACCGAAACAGGGGACCCCGGAAGAACACTGAAGCTTTCTTT. The chain carries TRBV19 and TRBJ1-1, with 7 bases lining up with TRBD1. J lost 1 base, V lost 5 bases, and 16 bases had no gene match. CDR3 size: 18 residues. Germline assignment: CDR1 LNHDA and CDR2 SQIVND (reference sequence).

This rearrangement joins TRBV2 to TRBJ2-5, with D perhaps matching TRBD2 (7 bases). Germline CDR1 is SNHLY and CDR2 is FYNNEI. The CDR3 is 15 amino acids. The V end lost 1 base, the J end lost 4 bases, and 13 bases lay between the germline ends. The CDR3 bases are TGTGCCAGCAGTGAAGAATGGGGGGGGCCAGAGACCCAGTACTTC. It translates to CASSEEWGGPETQYF.

The CDR3 DNA is TGCGCCAGCAGCCTGACAGGGGGCTCTGGCGAGACCCAGTACTTC. Translation gives CASSLTGGSGETQYF. The chain carries TRBV4-1 and TRBJ2-5, with 10 bases fitting TRBD1. Germline V gene sequence: CDR1 MGHRA, CDR2 YSYEKL. V shed 4 bases, J shed 5 bases, and the junction held 7 bases outside the gene matches. The CDR3 length is 15 residues.

The rearrangement joins TRBV7-2 to TRBJ1-3, with D unclear. V lost 2 bases and J lost 0, with 11 bases in between. The CDR3 is made up of 16 amino acids. Per germline, CDR1 SGHTA and CDR2 FQGNSA. Here the CDR3 reads CASSLKPLVSGNTIYF. DNA for the CDR3: TGTGCCAGCAGCTTAAAGCCTCTTGTCTCTGGAAACACCATATATTTT.

This clone is a singleton in its sample. The chain joins TRBV11-3 to TRBJ2-3; no definite D call. V was trimmed by 5 bases and J by 2 bases, leaving 8 bases between them. The CDR3 length is 13 residues. Germline V CDR1 and CDR2: SGHNT, YENEEA. CDR3 sequence reads: CASSLQNTDTQYF. DNA for the CDR3: TGTGCCAGCAGCCTTCAAAACACAGATACGCAGTATTTT.

This clone appeared a few times. V and J are TRBV6-5 and TRBJ2-5; 9 nucleotides match TRBD2. Germline assignment: CDR1 MNHEY and CDR2 SVGAGI. V shed 6 bases, J shed 3 bases, and the junction held 2 bases outside the gene matches. CDR3 size: 13 residues. CDR3 in DNA: TGTGCCAGCAGAGGGACTAGCAAAGAGACCCAGTACTTC. It translates to CASRGTSKETQYF.

The genes are TRBV7-9 and TRBJ2-1; D is unclear. With 2 bases removed from V and 4 bases from J, the gap between germline ends came to 6 bases. The CDR3 is 13 amino acids. CDR1 is SEHNR and CDR2 is FQNEAQ in the germline V gene (reference sequence). Written as DNA, the CDR3 is TGTGCCAGCAGCTTAAGAGCTTACAATGAGCAGTTCTTC. This gives the protein CASSLRAYNEQFF. Full variable domain (rest looked up from reference TRBV7-9 and TRBJ2-1): DTGVSQNPRHKITKRGQNVTFRCDPISEHNRLYWYRQTLGQGPEFLTYFQNEAQLEKSRLLSDRFSAERPKGSFSTLEIQRTEQGDSAMYLCASSLRAYNEQFFGPGTRLTVL.

The genes are TRBV10-3 and TRBJ1-1; 7 positions agree with TRBD1. There are 18 residues in the CDR3. The V segment lost 8 bases and the J segment 0 bases; nucleotides outside the gene matches: 18. Germline V gene lookup returns CDR1 ENHRY and CDR2 SYGVKD. CDR3 sequence reads: CAIGLPDGTVNMNTEAFF. Here the CDR3 DNA reads TGTGCCATCGGATTGCCTGACGGGACAGTTAACATGAACACTGAAGCTTTCTTT.

This sequence joins TRBV4-1 and TRBJ1-5, with a tentative D call TRBD1 (6 bases). With 3 bases removed from V and 2 bases from J, the gap between germline ends came to 14 bases. CDR1 and CDR2 (germline): MGHRA, YSYEKL. This CDR3 region has 16 residues. The chain's CDR3 is CASSHGEGGGNQPQHF. The CDR3 region has the DNA TGCGCCAGCAGCCACGGAGAGGGGGGCGGCAATCAGCCCCAGCATTTT.

On this clone itself: The identical CDR3 is also encoded by other nucleotide sequences in the sample. CDR3 nucleotide sequence: TGTGCCAGCAGCTTAGGGGAGGGGACTGAAGCTTTCTTT. Translated: CASSLGEGTEAFF. The chain employs TRBV11-3 and TRBJ1-1; TRBD1 is a possible D gene (5 bases). The germline V and J ends were trimmed by 1 base and 5 bases, with 8 bases remaining between them. The germline CDR1 and CDR2 sequences are SGHNT and YENEEA. The CDR3 sequence is 13 residues long.

This sequence joins TRBV28 and TRBJ1-2, with 12 bases that match TRBD1. The germline V gene encodes CDR1 MDHEN and CDR2 SYDVKM. This CDR3 spans 18 amino acids. V was pared by 5 bases and J by 8 bases, with 18 bases of the junction left unmatched. CDR3 protein: CASSLLGGQGAYLEGYTF. CDR3 bases: TGTGCCAGCAGTCTCCTGGGGGGACAGGGGGCATATTTAGAAGGCTACACCTTC.

J is TRBJ2-5 and V is TRBV5-5; TRBD1 matches 9 bases. Germline V CDR1 and CDR2: SGHKS, YYEKEE (reference sequence). The CDR3 runs to 15 residues. V shed 2 bases and J 3 bases; nucleotides not matched to a gene: 5. CDR3 sequence reads: CASSLGTGSEETQYF. The CDR3, as DNA: TGTGCCAGCAGCTTAGGGACAGGGTCCGAAGAGACCCAGTACTTC.

The chain combines TRBV29-1 with TRBJ2-7; D gene unclear. The CDR3 totals 11 residues. In germline, CDR1 is SQVTM, CDR2 ANQGSEA. The V gene lost 7 bases and the J gene lost 3 bases, with 10 bases spanning the gap. This CDR3 reads CSAGESYEQYF. DNA of the CDR3: TGCAGCGCCGGAGAGAGCTACGAGCAGTACTTC.

The chain recombines TRBV6-1 with TRBJ1-5; D gene uncertain. Trimming cost V 0 bases and J 3 bases, with 15 bases left between them. The germline CDR1 and CDR2 sequences are MNHNS and SASEGT. The CDR3 covers 17 residues. In DNA form, the CDR3 reads TGTGCCAGCAGTGAAGCGAGTGTATTCGGGAACAATCAGCCCCAGCATTTT. This codes for CASSEASVFGNNQPQHF.

The V gene is TRBV18, the J gene TRBJ1-1; D is unresolved. The germline CDR1 and CDR2 sequences are KGHSH and LQKENI. The CDR3 spans 13 residues. V was pared by 0 bases and J by 2 bases, with 4 bases between. The DNA of the CDR3 is TGTGCCAGCTCACCACCCCCAAACACTGAAGCTTTCTTT. Protein sequence: CASSPPPNTEAFF.

As DNA, the CDR3 is TGTGCCAGCAGTCCCCTAAGCAACTCTGGGGCCAACGTCCTGACTTTC. Amino acids: CASSPLSNSGANVLTF. This rearrangement joins TRBV27 to TRBJ2-6, with unresolved D. V lost 5 bases, J lost 0 bases, and 11 bases lay in between. The CDR3 has 16 amino acids. The germline CDR1 and CDR2 sequences are MNHEY and SMNVEV (reference sequence).

This chain uses TRBV2 with TRBJ2-7; 7 nucleotides match TRBD2. Germline V gene lookup returns CDR1 SNHLY and CDR2 FYNNEI. Trimming took 7 bases from V and 1 from J; bases not matched to a gene: 7. The CDR3 extends over 14 amino acids. CDR3 nucleotides: TGTGCCAGCACTCGGGACTACTTATCCTACGAGCAGTACTTC. As protein: CASTRDYLSYEQYF.

V usage is TRBV5-1 and J usage is TRBJ2-1, with TRBD1 matching over 7 bases. CDR1 and CDR2 (germline): SGHRS, YFSETQ. V trimming: 0 bases; J trimming: 1 base; junction bases outside the gene matches: 4. The CDR3 runs to 16 residues. Here the CDR3 DNA reads TGCGCCAGCAGCTTGGGGGCAGGGGGATCCTACAATGAGCAGTTCTTC. This translates into CASSLGAGGSYNEQFF.

This clone was counted only a few times. The gene calls are TRBV6-6 and TRBJ2-7; 7 positions match TRBD1. V trimming: 0 bases; J trimming: 11 bases; junction bases outside the gene matches: 4. The germline V gene has CDR1 MNHNY and CDR2 SVGAGI (reference sequence). The CDR3 covers 12 residues. The CDR3 sequence: CASSYSDREEYF. The DNA for the CDR3 is TGTGCCAGCAGTTACTCTGACAGGGAAGAGTACTTC.

V usage is TRBV11-2 and J usage is TRBJ1-5; D remains unclear. V shed 7 bases and J shed 9 bases, with 19 bases lying between them. The CDR3 is 14 residues long. In germline, CDR1 is SGHAT, CDR2 FQNNGV. The CDR3 DNA reads as TGTGCCAGCACACTTGACTTGGGCAGGTGGCCCCAGCATTTT. Translated: CASTLDLGRWPQHF.

The V gene is TRBV7-9, the J gene TRBJ1-2; possibly TRBD1 for D (6 bases). The V end was cut by 2 bases, the J end by 5 bases, with 12 bases between. The CDR3 has 14 residues. Germline values: CDR1 SEHNR, CDR2 FQNEAQ (reference sequence). CDR3 bases: TGTGCCAGCAGCTTAACACAGGGCCCGTATGGCTACACCTTC. Its translation: CASSLTQGPYGYTF.

This clone was detected once. The CDR3 here is CANQQLAGFYEQYF. The CDR3 region has the DNA TGTGCCAACCAACAACTAGCGGGATTCTACGAGCAGTACTTC. The chain links TRBV27 to TRBJ2-7; TRBD2 aligns across 10 bases. CDR3 length equals 14 residues. V shed 10 bases, J shed 3 bases, and the junction held 9 bases outside the gene matches. Germline V gives CDR1 MNHEY, CDR2 SMNVEV (reference sequence).

The chain uses TRBV15 and TRBJ1-2; 7 nucleotides match TRBD1. Germline values: CDR1 LNHNV, CDR2 YYDKDF (reference sequence). The CDR3 sequence is 16 residues long. The trim removed 2 bases at V and 4 bases at J, leaving 10 bases unmatched. As DNA, the CDR3 is TGTGCCACCAGCAGACTGACAGGGCGATACGGCTATGGCTACACCTTC. Its protein product is CATSRLTGRYGYGYTF.

The chain's CDR3 is CASTWGNRELYGYTF. CDR3 sequence (DNA): TGTGCCAGCACCTGGGGGAACCGCGAACTCTATGGCTACACCTTC. The chain combines TRBV28 with TRBJ1-2, with D possibly being TRBD1 (5 bases). V was pared by 7 bases and J by 4 bases, with 19 bases between. This CDR3 has 15 amino acids. Per germline, CDR1 MDHEN and CDR2 SYDVKM.

This chain links TRBV7-9 with TRBJ1-5; D is undetermined. This CDR3 region has 13 residues. V lost 5 bases and J lost 3, with 8 bases in between. Germline V gene lookup returns CDR1 SEHNR and CDR2 FQNEAQ (reference sequence). The CDR3 region has the DNA TGTGCCAGCAGCCAGCTAGTCAATCAGCCCCAGCATTTT. It translates to CASSQLVNQPQHF. Variable domain in full (rest from reference TRBV7-9 and TRBJ1-5): DTGVSQNPRHKITKRGQNVTFRCDPISEHNRLYWYRQTLGQGPEFLTYFQNEAQLEKSRLLSDRFSAERPKGSFSTLEIQRTEQGDSAMYLCASSQLVNQPQHFGDGTRLSIL.

V and J are TRBV28 and TRBJ2-3; D call uncertain. V lost 4 bases to trimming and J lost 0 bases, with 14 bases between them. The germline V gene encodes CDR1 MDHEN and CDR2 SYDVKM. This CDR3 has 16 amino acids. The CDR3 DNA reads TGTGCCAGCAGTTCGATTAGACACACTAGCACAGATACGCAGTATTTT. This translates into CASSSIRHTSTDTQYF.

This clone was seen a single time. The chain links TRBV7-3 to TRBJ1-3, with D possibly being TRBD1 (6 bases). Germline CDR1 is SGHTA and CDR2 is FQGTGA. V was cut by 1 base and J by 0 bases, with 13 bases left in between. There are 17 residues in the CDR3. The CDR3 nucleotides are TGTGCCAGCAGCTTAAGCGGGGGGACAAGCTCTGGAAACACCATATATTTT. This codes for CASSLSGGTSSGNTIYF.